The clone carrying this T cell receptor beta chain was picked up one time. The naive CD8 subset, CD45RO-negative cells positively selected for CCR7, excluded terminally differentiated effector memory CD45RA+ cells. The sample originates from a study of shared clonotypes between healthy human individuals. Sorted-subset replicate PCRs used about 180 ng DNA, 25,000 to 30,000 T cell genomes. Repertoires were generated with immunoSEQ multiplex PCR, while TCRdb's copy carries only in-frame clones and drops some. The sample lists around 2.1 million clones; 85% to 95% were seen once. This CDR3 has 14 residues. Deletions cut 5 bases from V and 7 bases from J, with 18 bases between. Germline V gives CDR1 MDHEN, CDR2 SYDVKM.

V gene TRBV28 combines with J gene TRBJ2-7, with TRBD1 as a possible D gene (5 bases). The clonotype was recovered from a man aged 18 to 30 in good health. Some clones in this sample may be carry-over from other donors' samples. The sample comprised naive CD8+ T cells from PBMCs. The CDR3 region has the DNA TGTGCCAGCAGTGCGGACACCCGGGTGTGGGAGCAGTACTTC. Translated, it gives CASSADTRVWEQYF.